Listed below are T cell receptor beta chains from one sample, sequenced in a study of T cell responses to AZD1222 COVID-19 vaccine. The repertoire was sequenced with immunoSEQ multiplex PCR; TCRdb's copy has only in-frame clones and lacks some. The sample has some 120,000 clones; 89% are singletons. This specimen consisted of peripheral blood, obtained on day 0 of AZD1222 vaccination. Every receptor here comes from an adult in good health. Each CDR3 is given with its conserved first and last residue. Where a row states a size, it is once, few, many or the class of an expanded clone; other rows omit it.

clone_size v_call cdr3_aa
. TRBV2 CASSKQERETQYF
. TRBV7-8 CASSLRSGLAATSYEQYF
. TRBV30 CAWGEVEAFF
. TRBV30 CAGKGPLNTEAFF
. TRBV2 CASRRSSQTEAFF
. TRBV25-1 CASSEIGGRGGREKLFF
. TRBV28 CASSSPGTGVEQYF
few TRBV6-5 CASSSTYRPYEQYF
. TRBV5-1 CASTFTSGSIGGNEQFF
once TRBV30 CAWKPIRELFF
. TRBV6-2/TRBV6-3 CASSSQGVLAGAYNEQFF
. TRBV15 CATSSPSTTIRTAWNTGELFF
. TRBV11-3 CASSPSGGGSGANVLTF
. TRBV28 CASSLVPGNEQFF
. TRBV4-3 CASSQEQISYEQYF
. TRBV7-2 CASTRQAAGTGELFF
. TRBV2 CASTSGNFYEQYF
. TRBV2 CASSDFSDGGKLFF
. TRBV3-1/TRBV3-2 CASSQADRGHGYGYTF
once TRBV28 CASSLVGQVGPGELFF
. TRBV2 CASSAVGSDTQYF
. TRBV9 CASSSGQGSSYNEQFF
. TRBV6-1 CASSEPGIGNTIYF
. TRBV4-1 CASSQDSTVMGTDTQYF
. TRBV28 CASSGSSYNSPLHF
few TRBV7-3 CASSPDYRGGEQFF